Below, one T cell receptor (beta chain) is given with its context. No antigen is known for it. These data originate in a study of shared clonotypes between healthy human individuals. The method was immunoSEQ multiplex PCR; TCRdb's version includes in-frame clones alone and lacks a portion of them. The sample gives roughly 760,000 clones, about 74% of which show up once; under 2% is in the top ten. Overall study results and limits: An anticipated effect of sequencing depth on clonotype sharing among donors was recognized. It was the non-shared clonotypes that had lower generation probabilities than clonotypes shared by all four donors.

V dropped 2 bases and J dropped 4 bases, with 11 bases sitting between them. Germline CDR1 is MNHEY and CDR2 is SVGAGI. The CDR3 has 15 amino acids. Sequenced material: memory CD4+ T cells sorted from blood. The subset: CD45RA-negative fraction. This receptor was obtained from a young woman in good health. The chain joins TRBV6-5 to TRBJ2-2; D is uncertain. The CDR3 loop is CASSYKPSATGELFF. As DNA, the CDR3 is TGTGCCAGCAGTTACAAGCCAAGTGCCACCGGGGAGCTGTTTTTT.